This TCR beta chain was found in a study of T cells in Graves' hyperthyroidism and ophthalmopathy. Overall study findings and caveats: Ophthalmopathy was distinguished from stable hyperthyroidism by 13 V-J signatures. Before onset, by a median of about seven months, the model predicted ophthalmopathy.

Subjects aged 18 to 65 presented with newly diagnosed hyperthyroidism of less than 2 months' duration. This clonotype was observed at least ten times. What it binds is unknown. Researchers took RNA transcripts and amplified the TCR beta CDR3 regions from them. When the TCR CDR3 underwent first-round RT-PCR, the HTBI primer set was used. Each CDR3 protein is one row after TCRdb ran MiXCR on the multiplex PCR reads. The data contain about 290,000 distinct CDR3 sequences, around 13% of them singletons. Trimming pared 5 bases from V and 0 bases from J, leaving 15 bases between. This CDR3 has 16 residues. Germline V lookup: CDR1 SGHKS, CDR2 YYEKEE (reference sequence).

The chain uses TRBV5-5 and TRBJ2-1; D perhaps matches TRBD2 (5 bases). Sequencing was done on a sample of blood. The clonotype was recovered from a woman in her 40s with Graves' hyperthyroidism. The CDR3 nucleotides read TGTGCCAGCAGTTACGCGCGAGGGCGCTCCTACAATGAGCAGTTCTTC. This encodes CASSYARGRSYNEQFF.